The clone carrying this T cell receptor beta chain has only a few counts. Antigen: not known. Trimming removed 5 bases from V and 7 bases from J; junction bases left unmatched: 8. The CDR3 length is 15 residues. CDR1 SGHVS and CDR2 FNYEAQ come from the germline V gene. The data belong to a study of T cell clones after liver transplantation. Study overall: Tolerant meant at least one year fully off immunosuppression without liver enzymes above twice normal.

Profiling relied on immunoSEQ multiplex PCR, and the TCRdb table lists in-frame clones only, not all of them. The sample includes about 68,000 clones, around 93% seen only once; the top ten take less than 1%. Whole-study results and caveats: A significant post-transplant drop in circulating graft-donor-reactive CD4 TCRbeta sequences occurred in most of the 8 subjects. Migration into the graft, not deletion, may explain lost graft donor-reactive T cells.

The sample consisted of CD4+ T cells from blood, taken around 25 months after liver transplant. This chain connects TRBV7-6 to TRBJ2-1; 10 bases fit TRBD2. The clonotype originates from a human patient who received a liver transplant. The T cells may come from the graft donor. The CDR3 bases are TGTGCCAGCAGCATAGTAGCGGGAGGAGGGAATGAGCAGTTCTTC. It yields the protein CASSIVAGGGNEQFF.